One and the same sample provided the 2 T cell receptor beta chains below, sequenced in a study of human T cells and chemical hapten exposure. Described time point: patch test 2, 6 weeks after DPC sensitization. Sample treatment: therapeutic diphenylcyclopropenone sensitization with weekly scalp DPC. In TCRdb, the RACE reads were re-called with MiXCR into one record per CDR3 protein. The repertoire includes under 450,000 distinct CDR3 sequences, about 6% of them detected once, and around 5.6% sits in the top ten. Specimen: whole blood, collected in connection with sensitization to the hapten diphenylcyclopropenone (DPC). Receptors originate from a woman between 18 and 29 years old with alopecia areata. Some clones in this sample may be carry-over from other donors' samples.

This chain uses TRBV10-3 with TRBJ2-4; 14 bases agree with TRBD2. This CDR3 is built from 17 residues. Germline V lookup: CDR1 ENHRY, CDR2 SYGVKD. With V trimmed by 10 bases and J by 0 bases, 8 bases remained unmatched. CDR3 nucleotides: TGTGCCACTCCCTGGACTAGCGGGGGGTTAGCCAAAAACATTCAGTACTTC. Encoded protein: CATPWTSGGLAKNIQYF.

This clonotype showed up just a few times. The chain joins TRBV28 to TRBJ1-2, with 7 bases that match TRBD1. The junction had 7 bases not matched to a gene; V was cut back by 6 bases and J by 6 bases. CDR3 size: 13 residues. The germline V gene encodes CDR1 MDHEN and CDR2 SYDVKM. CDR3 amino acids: CASRRQGGDGYTF. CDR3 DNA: TGTGCCAGCAGAAGACAGGGAGGGGATGGCTACACCTTC.